The T cell receptor (beta chain) described here comes from a study of T-cell reconstitution after alpha-beta-depleted transplantation in children. This clonotype was counted once. V lost 1 base and J 2 bases, leaving 8 bases between the germline ends. Germline assignment: CDR1 GTSNPN and CDR2 SVGIG (reference sequence). The CDR3 runs 14 residues. For TCRbeta, the library was prepared with unique molecular identifiers. TCRdb called the PCR reads again in MiXCR, with one record for every CDR3 protein. Of around 680,000 distinct CDR3 sequences detected, around 17% appear once; the ten largest clones hold about 1.1%.

Sequencing used PBMCs from the stem cell graft donor, obtained from the stem cell graft. The sequence derives from a human donor who donated a stem cell graft to a child with acute myeloid leukemia. The chain links TRBV30 to TRBJ2-2; no clear D gene. For the CDR3, the DNA is TGTGCCTGGAGTGCATCACTTAACACCGGGGAGCTGTTTTTT. Protein product: CAWSASLNTGELFF.